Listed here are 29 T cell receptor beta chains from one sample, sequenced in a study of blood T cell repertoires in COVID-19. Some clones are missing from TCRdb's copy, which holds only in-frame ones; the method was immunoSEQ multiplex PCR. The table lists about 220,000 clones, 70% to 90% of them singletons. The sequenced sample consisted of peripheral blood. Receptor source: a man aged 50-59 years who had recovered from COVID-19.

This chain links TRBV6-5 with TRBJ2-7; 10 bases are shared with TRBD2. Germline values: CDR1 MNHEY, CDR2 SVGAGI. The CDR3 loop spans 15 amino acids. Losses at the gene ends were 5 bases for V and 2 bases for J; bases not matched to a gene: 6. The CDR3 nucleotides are TGTGCCAGCAGTCGACCGGGACTAGCGACCTACGAGCAGTACTTC. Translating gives CASSRPGLATYEQYF.

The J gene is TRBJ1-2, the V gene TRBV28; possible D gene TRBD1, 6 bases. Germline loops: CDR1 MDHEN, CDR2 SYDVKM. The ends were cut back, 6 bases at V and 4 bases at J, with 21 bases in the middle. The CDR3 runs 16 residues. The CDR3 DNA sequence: TGTGCCAGCAGCCCCATCCTAGGTTCAGGGGCCTATGGCTACACCTTC. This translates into CASSPILGSGAYGYTF.

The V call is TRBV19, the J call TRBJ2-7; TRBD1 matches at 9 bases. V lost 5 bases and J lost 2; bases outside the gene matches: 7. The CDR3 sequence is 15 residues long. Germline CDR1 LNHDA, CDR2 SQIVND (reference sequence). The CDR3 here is CASSPGQGMAYEQYF. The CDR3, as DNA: TGTGCCAGTAGTCCGGGACAGGGTATGGCCTACGAGCAGTACTTC.

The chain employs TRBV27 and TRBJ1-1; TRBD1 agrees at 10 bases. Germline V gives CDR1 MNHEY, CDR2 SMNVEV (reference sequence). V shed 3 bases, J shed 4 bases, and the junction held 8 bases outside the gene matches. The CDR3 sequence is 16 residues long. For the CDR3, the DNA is TGTGCCAGCAGTTTCCTCGGGACAGGGGTCGGCACTGAAGCTTTCTTT. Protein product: CASSFLGTGVGTEAFF.

The CDR3 is CASRFSVFQYF. The CDR3 coding sequence is TGTGCCAGCAGGTTTTCGGTCTTCCAGTACTTC. This chain uses TRBV6-5 with TRBJ2-5; D unclear. Germline loops: CDR1 MNHEY, CDR2 SVGAGI. The CDR3 is 11 residues long. V was clipped by 6 bases and J by 10 bases, with 12 bases between them.

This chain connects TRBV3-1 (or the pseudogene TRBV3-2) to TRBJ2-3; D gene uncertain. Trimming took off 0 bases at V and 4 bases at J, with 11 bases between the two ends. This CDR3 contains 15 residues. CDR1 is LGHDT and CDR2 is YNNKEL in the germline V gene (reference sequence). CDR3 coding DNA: TGTGCCAGCAGCCAAGAACGCCTTCCGGCAGATACGCAGTATTTT. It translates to CASSQERLPADTQYF.

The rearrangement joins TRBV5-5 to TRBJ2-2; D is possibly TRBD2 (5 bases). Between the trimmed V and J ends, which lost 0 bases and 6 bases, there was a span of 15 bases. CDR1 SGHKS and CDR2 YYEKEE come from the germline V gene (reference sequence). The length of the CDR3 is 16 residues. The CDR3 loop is CASSLVVTTSPGELFF. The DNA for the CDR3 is TGTGCCAGCAGCTTGGTTGTGACTACATCCCCCGGGGAGCTGTTTTTT. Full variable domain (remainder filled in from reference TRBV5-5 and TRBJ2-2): DAGVTQSPTHLIKTRGQQVTLRCSPISGHKSVSWYQQVLGQGPQFIFQYYEKEERGRGNFPDRFSARQFPNYSSELNVNALLLGDSALYLCASSLVVTTSPGELFFGEGSRLTVL.

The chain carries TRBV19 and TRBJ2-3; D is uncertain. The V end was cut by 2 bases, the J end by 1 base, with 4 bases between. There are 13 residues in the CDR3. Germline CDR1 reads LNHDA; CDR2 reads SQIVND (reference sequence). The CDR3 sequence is CASSIRGTDTQYF. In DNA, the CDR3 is TGTGCCAGTAGTATACGGGGCACAGATACGCAGTATTTT.

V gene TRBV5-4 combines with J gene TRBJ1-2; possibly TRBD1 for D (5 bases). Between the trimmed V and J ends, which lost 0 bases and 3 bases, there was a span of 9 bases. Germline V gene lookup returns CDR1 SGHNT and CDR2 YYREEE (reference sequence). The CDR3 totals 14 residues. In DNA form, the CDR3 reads TGTGCCAGCAGCTTGGCCCTAGGGGACTATGGCTACACCTTC. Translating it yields CASSLALGDYGYTF.

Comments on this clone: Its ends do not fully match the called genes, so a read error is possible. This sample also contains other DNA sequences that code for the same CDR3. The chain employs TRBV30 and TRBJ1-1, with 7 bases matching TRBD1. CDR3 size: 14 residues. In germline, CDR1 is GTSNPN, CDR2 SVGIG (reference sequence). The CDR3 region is CAFQGGGWNTEAFF. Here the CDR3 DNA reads TGTGCCTTCCAGGGGGGCGGATGGAACACCGAAGCTTTCTTT.

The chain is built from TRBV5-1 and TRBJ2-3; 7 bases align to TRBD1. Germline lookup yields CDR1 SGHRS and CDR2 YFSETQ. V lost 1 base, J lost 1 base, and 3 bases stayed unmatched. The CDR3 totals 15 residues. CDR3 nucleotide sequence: TGCGCCAGCAGCTTGACAGGGGTCGGCACAGATACGCAGTATTTT. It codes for CASSLTGVGTDTQYF. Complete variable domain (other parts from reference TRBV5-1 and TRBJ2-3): KAGVTQTPRYLIKTRGQQVTLSCSPISGHRSVSWYQQTPGQGLQFLFEYFSETQRNKGNFPGRFSGRQFSNSRSEMNVSTLELGDSALYLCASSLTGVGTDTQYFGPGTRLTVL.

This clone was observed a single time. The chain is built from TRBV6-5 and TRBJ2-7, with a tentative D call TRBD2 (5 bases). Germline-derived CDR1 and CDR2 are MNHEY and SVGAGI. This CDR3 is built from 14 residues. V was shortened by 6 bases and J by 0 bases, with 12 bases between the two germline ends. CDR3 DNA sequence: TGTGCCAGCAGGGCAAGAGGAGGCTCCTACGAGCAGTACTTC. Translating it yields CASRARGGSYEQYF.

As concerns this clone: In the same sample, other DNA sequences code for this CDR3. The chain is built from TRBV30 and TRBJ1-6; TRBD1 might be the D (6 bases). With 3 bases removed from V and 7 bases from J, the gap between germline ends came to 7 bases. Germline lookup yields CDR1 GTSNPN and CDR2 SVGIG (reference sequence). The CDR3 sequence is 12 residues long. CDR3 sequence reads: CAWRQGNSPLHF. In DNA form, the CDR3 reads TGTGCCTGGAGACAGGGAAATTCACCCCTCCACTTT.

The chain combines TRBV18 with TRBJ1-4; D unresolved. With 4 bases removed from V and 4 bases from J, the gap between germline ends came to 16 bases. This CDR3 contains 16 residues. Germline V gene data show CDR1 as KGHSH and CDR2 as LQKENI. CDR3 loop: CASSLLDPRNNEKLFF. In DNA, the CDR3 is TGTGCCAGCTCACTTTTAGATCCCCGCAATAATGAAAAACTGTTTTTT.

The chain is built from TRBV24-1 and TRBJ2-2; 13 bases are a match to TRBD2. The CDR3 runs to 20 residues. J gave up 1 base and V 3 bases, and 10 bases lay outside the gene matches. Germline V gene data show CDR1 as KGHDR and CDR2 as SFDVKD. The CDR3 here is CATSDRGLAGPTRNTGELFF. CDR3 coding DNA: TGTGCCACCAGTGATCGGGGACTAGCGGGACCTACACGGAACACCGGGGAGCTGTTTTTT.

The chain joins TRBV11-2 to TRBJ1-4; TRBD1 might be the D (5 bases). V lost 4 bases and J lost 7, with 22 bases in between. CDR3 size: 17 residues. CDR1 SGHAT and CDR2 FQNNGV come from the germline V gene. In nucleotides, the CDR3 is TGTGCCAGCAGCTCCAATGGGGCACACATTAACGGTGAAAAACTGTTTTTT. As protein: CASSSNGAHINGEKLFF.

CDR3 coding DNA: TGTGCCACCAGCAGAGATCTGTCCTACGAGCAGTACTTC. Protein sequence: CATSRDLSYEQYF. This chain joins TRBV15 and TRBJ2-7, with unresolved D. CDR1 LNHNV and CDR2 YYDKDF come from the germline V gene (reference sequence). The CDR3 consists of 13 residues. V was clipped by 0 bases and J by 1 base, with 4 bases between them. Looking up the rest from reference TRBV15 and TRBJ2-7 gives the full variable domain: DAMVIQNPRYQVTQFGKPVTLSCSQTLNHNVMYWYQQKSSQAPKLLFHYYDKDFNNEADTPDNFQSRRPNTSFCFLDIRSPGLGDTAMYLCATSRDLSYEQYFGPGTRLTVT.

The CDR3: CASSNPGGVSYEQYF. Here the CDR3 DNA reads TGTGCCAGCAGTAACCCGGGGGGAGTATCCTACGAGCAGTACTTC. The rearrangement joins TRBV2 to TRBJ2-7; 7 positions agree with TRBD2. The CDR3 extends over 15 amino acids. Germline CDR1 reads SNHLY; CDR2 reads FYNNEI. The V gene end was trimmed by 5 bases and the J gene end by 1 base; junction bases not matched to a gene: 8.

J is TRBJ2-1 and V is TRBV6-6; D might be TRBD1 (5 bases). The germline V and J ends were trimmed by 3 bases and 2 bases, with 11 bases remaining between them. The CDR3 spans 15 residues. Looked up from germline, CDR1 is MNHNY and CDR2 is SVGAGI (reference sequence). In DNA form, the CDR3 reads TGTGCCAGCAGTTATGACAGTGAACCCTACAATGAGCAGTTCTTC. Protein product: CASSYDSEPYNEQFF.

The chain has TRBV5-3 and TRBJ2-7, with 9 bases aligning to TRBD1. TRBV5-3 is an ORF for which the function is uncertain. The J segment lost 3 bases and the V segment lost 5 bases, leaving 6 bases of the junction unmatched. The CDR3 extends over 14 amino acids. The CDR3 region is CARRADRGNYEQYF. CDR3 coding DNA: TGTGCCAGAAGGGCCGACAGGGGGAACTACGAGCAGTACTTC.

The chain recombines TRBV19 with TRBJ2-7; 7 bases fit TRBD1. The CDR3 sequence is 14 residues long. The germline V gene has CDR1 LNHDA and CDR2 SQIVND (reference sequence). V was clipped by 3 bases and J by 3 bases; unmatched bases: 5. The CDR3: CASSMGTVYYEQYF. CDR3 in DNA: TGTGCCAGTAGTATGGGGACAGTTTACTACGAGCAGTACTTC.

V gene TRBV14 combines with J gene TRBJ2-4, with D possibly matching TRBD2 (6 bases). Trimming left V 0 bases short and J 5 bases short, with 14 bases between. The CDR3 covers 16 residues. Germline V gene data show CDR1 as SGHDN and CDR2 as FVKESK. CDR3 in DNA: TGTGCCAGCAGCCAAGATGGCGCGGGGCCGGAAAACATTCAGTACTTC. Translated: CASSQDGAGPENIQYF.

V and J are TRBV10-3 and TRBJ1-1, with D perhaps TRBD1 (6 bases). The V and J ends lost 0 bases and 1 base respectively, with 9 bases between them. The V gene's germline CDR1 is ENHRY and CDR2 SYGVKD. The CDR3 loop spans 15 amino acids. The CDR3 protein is CAISESGGGNTEAFF. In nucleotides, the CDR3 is TGTGCCATCAGTGAGTCGGGAGGGGGGAACACTGAAGCTTTCTTT.

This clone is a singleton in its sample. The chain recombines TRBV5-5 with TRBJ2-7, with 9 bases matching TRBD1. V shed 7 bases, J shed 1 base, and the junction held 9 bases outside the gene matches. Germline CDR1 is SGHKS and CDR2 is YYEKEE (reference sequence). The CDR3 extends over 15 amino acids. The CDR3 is CASDTDRGGSYEQYF. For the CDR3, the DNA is TGTGCCAGCGACACGGACAGGGGAGGGTCCTACGAGCAGTACTTC.

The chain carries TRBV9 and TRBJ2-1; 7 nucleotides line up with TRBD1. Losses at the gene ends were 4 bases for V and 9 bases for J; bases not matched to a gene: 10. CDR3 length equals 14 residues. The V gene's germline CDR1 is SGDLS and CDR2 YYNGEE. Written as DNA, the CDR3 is TGTGCCAGCAGCTCAAGGGGGCCATCCGGTGAGCAGTTCTTC. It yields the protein CASSSRGPSGEQFF.

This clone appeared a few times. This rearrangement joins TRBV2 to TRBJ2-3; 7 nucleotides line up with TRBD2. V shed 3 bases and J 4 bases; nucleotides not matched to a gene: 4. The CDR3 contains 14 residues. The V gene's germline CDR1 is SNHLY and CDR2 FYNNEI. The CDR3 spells CASSEGGPPDTQYF. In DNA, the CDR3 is TGTGCCAGCAGTGAGGGAGGGCCCCCAGATACGCAGTATTTT. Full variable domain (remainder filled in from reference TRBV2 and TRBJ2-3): EPEVTQTPSHQVTQMGQEVILRCVPISNHLYFYWYRQILGQKVEFLVSFYNNEISEKSEIFDDQFSVERPDGSNFTLKIRSTKLEDSAMYFCASSEGGPPDTQYFGPGTRLTVL.

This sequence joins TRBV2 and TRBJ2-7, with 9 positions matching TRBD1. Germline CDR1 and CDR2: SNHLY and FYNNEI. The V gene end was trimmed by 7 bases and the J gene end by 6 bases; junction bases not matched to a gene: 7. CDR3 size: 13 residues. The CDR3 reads CASTLDRGREQYF. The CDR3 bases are TGTGCCAGCACCTTGGACAGGGGACGCGAGCAGTACTTC.

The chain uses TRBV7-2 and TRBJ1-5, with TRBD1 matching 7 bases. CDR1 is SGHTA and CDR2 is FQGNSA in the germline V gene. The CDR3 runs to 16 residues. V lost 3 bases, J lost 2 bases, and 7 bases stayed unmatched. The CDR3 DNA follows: TGTGCCAGCAGCTTGGTCGGGACAGTGGGCAATCAGCCCCAGCATTTT. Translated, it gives CASSLVGTVGNQPQHF.

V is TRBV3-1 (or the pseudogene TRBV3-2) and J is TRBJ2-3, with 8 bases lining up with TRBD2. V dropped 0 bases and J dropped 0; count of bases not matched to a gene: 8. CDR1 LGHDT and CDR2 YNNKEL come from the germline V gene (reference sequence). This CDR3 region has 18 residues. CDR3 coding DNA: TGTGCCAGCAGCCAAGACACGGGATTAGCGGGGAGCACAGATACGCAGTATTTT. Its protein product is CASSQDTGLAGSTDTQYF.